Each of the 7 T cell receptor beta chains below was sequenced from the same sample in a study of blood T cells in healthy people across ages. Primed by a sample-barcoded 5' primer and a J-beta primer mix, a second PCR proceeded for 7 to 11 cycles. TCRdb redid the calling of the 5' RACE reads with MiXCR, one entry per CDR3 protein. The profile shows under 1 million distinct CDR3 sequences, under 45% of them singletons. Sequencing was performed on blood. The receptors here all came from a man aged 55 to 70 in good health.

The chain is built from TRBV7-2 and TRBJ2-5; D is possibly TRBD1 (6 bases). Germline values: CDR1 SGHTA, CDR2 FQGNSA. With 4 bases removed from V and 2 bases from J, the gap between germline ends came to 17 bases. There are 16 residues in the CDR3. The CDR3 loop reads CASSYGSGANQETQYF. CDR3 in DNA: TGTGCCAGCAGCTATGGGTCAGGGGCCAATCAAGAGACCCAGTACTTC.

The CDR3 bases are TGTGCCAGCAGCTCAGGGACAGGGTTGACTCAAGAGACCCAGTACTTC. Translating gives CASSSGTGLTQETQYF. The V call is TRBV7-2, the J call TRBJ2-5; 9 bases align to TRBD1. V was clipped by 4 bases and J by 2 bases; unmatched bases: 8. The CDR3 runs to 16 residues. Germline values: CDR1 SGHTA, CDR2 FQGNSA.

The chain is built from TRBV7-2 and TRBJ2-7; no clear D gene. Germline V gene sequence: CDR1 SGHTA, CDR2 FQGNSA. The V end lost 1 base, the J end lost 7 bases, and 8 bases lay between the germline ends. CDR3 length: 12 residues. The CDR3 here is CASSLGSQEQYF. In DNA, the CDR3 is TGTGCCAGCAGCTTAGGTAGCCAGGAGCAGTACTTC.

The V and J genes are TRBV19 and TRBJ2-4; D is unresolved. The germline CDR1 and CDR2 sequences are LNHDA and SQIVND (reference sequence). The CDR3 contains 14 residues. Trimming took 2 bases from V and 5 from J, leaving 10 bases between them. This CDR3 reads CASSIRLEQNIQYF. The CDR3 nucleotides are TGTGCCAGTAGTATACGCCTAGAACAAAACATTCAGTACTTC.

This clonotype showed up many times. The rearrangement uses TRBV29-1 and TRBJ2-5, with a possible D match to TRBD1 (6 bases). CDR3 size: 13 residues. The V end lost 4 bases, the J end lost 2 bases, and 11 bases lay between the germline ends. Germline V CDR1 and CDR2: SQVTM, ANQGSEA. The CDR3 DNA sequence: TGCAGCGTTGCGGTGACAGGTCAAGAGACCCAGTACTTC. This sequence encodes CSVAVTGQETQYF. Filled out from reference TRBV29-1 and TRBJ2-5, the complete variable domain reads SAVISQKPSRDICQRGTSLTIQCQVDSQVTMMFWYRQQPGQSLTLIATANQGSEATYESGFVIDKFPISRPNLTFSTLTVSNMSPEDSSIYLCSVAVTGQETQYFGPGTRLLVL.

The count of this clonotype is one. Compared with germline, one end of the junction differs, possibly owing to a read error. The CDR3 region has the DNA TGTGCTAGCAGCAAAGGGACTAGCGGGGCGCAAGAGACCCAGTACTTC. Protein: CASSKGTSGAQETQYF. The chain uses TRBV7-7 and TRBJ2-5; 13 bases map to TRBD2. The CDR3 has 16 amino acids. From germline, CDR1 is SSHAT and CDR2 FNYEAQ (reference sequence). Complete variable domain (other parts from reference TRBV7-7 and TRBJ2-5): GAGVSQSPRYKVTKRGQDVTLRCDPISSHATLYWYQQALGQGPEFLTYFNYEAQPDKSGLPSDRFSAERPEGSISTLTIQRTEQRDSAMYRCASSKGTSGAQETQYFGPGTRLLVL.

J is TRBJ2-1 and V is TRBV7-9; no definite D call. This CDR3 is 14 amino acids long. The germline V gene encodes CDR1 SEHNR and CDR2 FQNEAQ (reference sequence). V was clipped by 1 base and J by 8 bases, with 12 bases between them. The CDR3 nucleotides are TGTGCCAGCAGCTTAGAAGTAGGGAAAGATGAGCAGTTCTTC. This sequence encodes CASSLEVGKDEQFF.